This T cell receptor (beta chain) was recovered during a study of high-grade serous ovarian cancer treatment subgroups. Study information: Mean per sample: around 13,000 reads, about 7,500 unique TCR beta rearrangements.

Tumor tissue was taken before any definitive surgery or chemotherapy was given. Details on this clone: Its antigen is undetermined.

The V segment lost 8 bases and the J segment 6 bases; nucleotides outside the gene matches: 8. This CDR3 region has 15 residues. Germline V gives CDR1 MNHNY, CDR2 SVGAGI (reference sequence). Study results and caveats: Spatial context was lost because tumors were sequenced in bulk.

TCRdb's table, derived via immunoSEQ multiplex PCR, lists solely in-frame clones and lacks some. The sample consists of some 15,000 clones, about 86% of them appearing once. The chain links TRBV6-6 to TRBJ2-1, with TRBD2 matching 12 bases. The sequence was collected from a human donor with high-grade serous ovarian cancer. Sequenced: tumor tissue. The CDR3: CASRSPGLAGNEQFF. In DNA, the CDR3 is TGTGCCAGCCGCTCGCCGGGACTAGCGGGCAATGAGCAGTTCTTC.